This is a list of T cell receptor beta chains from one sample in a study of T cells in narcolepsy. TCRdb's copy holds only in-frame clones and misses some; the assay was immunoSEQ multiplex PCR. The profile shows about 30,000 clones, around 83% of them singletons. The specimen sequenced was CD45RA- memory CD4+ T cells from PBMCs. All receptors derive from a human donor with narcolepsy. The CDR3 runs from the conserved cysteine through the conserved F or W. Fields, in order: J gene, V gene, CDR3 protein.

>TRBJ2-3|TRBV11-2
CASSLDPGLAGRSTDTQYF
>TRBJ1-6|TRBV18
CASSPRDGDSPLHF
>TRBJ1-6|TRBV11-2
CASSQGGTYNSPLHF
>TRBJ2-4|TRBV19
CASSPTGAWNIQYF
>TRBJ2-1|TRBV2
CASSRGTESSYNEQFF
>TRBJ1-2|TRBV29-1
CSVDFQANYGYTF
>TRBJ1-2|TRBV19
CASEDRGNYGYTF
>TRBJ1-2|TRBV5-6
CASSLVAADGYTF
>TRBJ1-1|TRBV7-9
CASSSVAGNTEAFF
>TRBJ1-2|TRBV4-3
CASSPMGQGGGYTF
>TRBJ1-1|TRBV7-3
CASSLAGTGGEAFF
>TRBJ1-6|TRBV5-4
CASSRGDRENSPLHF
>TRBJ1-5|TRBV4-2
CASSQEGGQNQPQHF
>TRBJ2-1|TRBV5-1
CASSPGGTTSGAHNEQFF
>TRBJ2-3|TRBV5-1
CASSLGTSRDTQYF
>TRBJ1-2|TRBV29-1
CSVIGPKVDYTF
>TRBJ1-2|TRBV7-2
CASSLDRGTGYTF
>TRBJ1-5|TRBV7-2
CASSLGQYNQPQHF
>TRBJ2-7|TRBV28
CASRGVYRGSYEQYF
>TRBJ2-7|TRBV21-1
CASSKGGTHYEQYF
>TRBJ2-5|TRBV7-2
CASSLAGGSETQYF
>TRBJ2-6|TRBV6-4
CASSDGTSGANVLTF
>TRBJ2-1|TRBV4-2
CASSQEGGRAYNEQFF
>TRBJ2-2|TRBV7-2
CASSLVGGTGELFF
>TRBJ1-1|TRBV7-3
CASSSHLRGSAQNTEAFF
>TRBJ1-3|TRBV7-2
CASSSNSGNTIYF
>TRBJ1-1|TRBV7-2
CASSPRRGLTTAEAFF
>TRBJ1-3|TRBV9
CASSIRPDPDGNTIYF
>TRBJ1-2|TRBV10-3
CAISEGPGGYTF
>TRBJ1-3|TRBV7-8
CASSLALPGSPNGNTIYF
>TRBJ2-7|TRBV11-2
CASSLGQGEQYF
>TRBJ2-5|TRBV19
CASSITGGQETQYF
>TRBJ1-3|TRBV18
CASSATDLSGNTIYF
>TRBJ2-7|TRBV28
CASVTGQSYEQYF
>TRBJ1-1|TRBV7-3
CASSLTAGAEAFF
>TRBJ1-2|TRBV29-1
CSGAGSSYGYTF
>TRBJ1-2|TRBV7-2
CASSLQGYVGYTF
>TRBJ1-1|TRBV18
CASSSLWGGENTEAFF
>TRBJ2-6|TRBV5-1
CASSLRVLGQGASGANVLTF
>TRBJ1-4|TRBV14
CASSQVRSTNEKLFF